This is a list of T cell receptor beta chains from one sample in a study of vaccination effects on CD4 cells after COVID-19. Profiled with immunoSEQ multiplex PCR; TCRdb holds only in-frame clones, not every one. The top ten clones hold 1.1% of a sample with about 81,000 clones, around four fifths of them seen once. These receptors are not linked to any known antigen. Sequencing was performed on CD4+ T cells from PBMCs cultured with HCoV-OC43 spike peptides, taken after COVID-19 vaccination. These receptors originate from a human donor who received a COVID-19 vaccine. Each CDR3 is given with its conserved first and last residue.

CSVEVPGGWNEQFF,TRBV29-1
CASSELGQGNTEAFF,TRBV28
CAWSNLQGNSPLHF,TRBV30
CASSRQGAGKNIQYF,TRBV7-9
CASSPPQGSAFF,TRBV18
CASSSRMNTEAFF,TRBV12-3/TRBV12-4
CASSGVAGGQETQYF,TRBV2
CASSGSTSNQPQHF,TRBV19
CASSLAPGANTDTQYF,TRBV5-1
CASSLLYDSSIWGYTF,TRBV5-1
CATSDLPDSSYNEQFF,TRBV24-1
CASSEFRSNYGYTF,TRBV2
CASSEVTAKNTEAFF,TRBV2
CASYQGGGETQYF,TRBV2
CASSPQGNEQFF,TRBV2
CASTLDRAIYTF,TRBV2
CASSPGSGYTF,TRBV18